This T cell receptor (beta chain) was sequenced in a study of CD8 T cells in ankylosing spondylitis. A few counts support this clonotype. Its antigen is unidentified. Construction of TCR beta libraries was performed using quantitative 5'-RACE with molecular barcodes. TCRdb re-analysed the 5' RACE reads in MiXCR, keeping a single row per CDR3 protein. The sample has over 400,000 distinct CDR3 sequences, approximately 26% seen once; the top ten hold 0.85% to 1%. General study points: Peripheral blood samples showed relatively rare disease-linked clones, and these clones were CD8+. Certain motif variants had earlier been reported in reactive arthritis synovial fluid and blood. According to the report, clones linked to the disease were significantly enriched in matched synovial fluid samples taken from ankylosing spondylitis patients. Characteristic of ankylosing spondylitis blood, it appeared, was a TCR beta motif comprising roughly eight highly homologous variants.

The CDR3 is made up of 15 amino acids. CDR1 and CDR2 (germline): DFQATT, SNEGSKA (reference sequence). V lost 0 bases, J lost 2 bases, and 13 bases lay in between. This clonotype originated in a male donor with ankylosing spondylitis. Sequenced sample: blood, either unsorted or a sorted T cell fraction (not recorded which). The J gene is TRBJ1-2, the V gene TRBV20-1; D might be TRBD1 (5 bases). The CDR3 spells CSARDWGGANYGYTF. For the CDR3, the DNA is TGCAGTGCTAGAGATTGGGGAGGGGCGAACTATGGCTACACCTTC.